The T cell receptor (beta chain) described here comes from a study of sequential checkpoint blockade in melanoma (dated by TCRdb to the late 2010s). About the study as a whole: Patients were randomized 1:1 to first-line nivolumab followed by ipilimumab (arm A) or ipilimumab followed by nivolumab (arm B). Both trial sequences were followed by maintenance nivolumab. What the study reported, not specific to this receptor: Validation of the response-prediction model combining TCR metrics and mutation burden is needed in larger, independent patient cohorts.

At the junction V is shortened by 5 bases and J by 10 bases; bases outside the gene matches: 5. From a lookup of the germline V gene, CDR1 and CDR2 are MDHEN and SYDVKM. The CDR3 sequence holds 12 residues, the cysteine and phenylalanine included. Of all the DNA, just the CDR3 is kept, 36 bases in frame from base 1. TCRbeta CDR3 regions were immunosequenced from genomic DNA with the immunoSEQ Assay. Before high-throughput sequencing, the genomic DNA was amplified using bias-controlled multiplex PCR. The study's processing was this. To quantify the absolute abundance of each unique TCRbeta CDR3 region, the sequences were collapsed and filtered. Clonality, defined as 1 minus Pielou's evenness, was calculated using only productive rearrangements. A previously published method was used to identify clones with significantly greater frequencies in on-treatment samples than in baseline samples. What TCRdb holds here is the immuneACCESS table cut down to in-frame rearrangements. Part of the clones is not present; checked against another copy, under half of the missing clones reflect an unresolved V gene, and the others are unexplained. The V and J calls and clone size were taken over from that table, and D and trimming were inferred from the DNA. The sample contains about 29,000 clones, around 73% of them found a single time. Roughly 20% of the sample belongs to the ten largest clones.

Judged by its sample share, this clone qualifies as medium-sized (0.01 to 0.1%). Its specific antigen is unknown. No much larger clonotype is one base removed from it; base qualities were not supplied. The meaning of the sample's treatment or condition label: randomized to nivolumab then ipilimumab (arm A) or the reverse (arm B). Prior DNA-damaging chemotherapy had not been received by any trial patient. On a FACS Aria II flow cytometer, live CD3+CD8+ cells that were negative for CD19 and CD56 were sorted from thawed PBMCs. CheckMate 064, a randomized, open-label phase II trial of sequential checkpoint blockade, was the source of the samples, all of which came from patients with melanoma. Peripheral blood mononuclear cells were collected by leukapheresis, purified with Ficoll-Paque, and frozen in human serum with about 10% DMSO. Right after sorting, the blood CD3+CD8+ cells were verified to be >98% pure, and DNA extraction followed.

The chain joins TRBV28 to TRBJ2-1; the central 7 bases match TRBD2. This clonotype originated in a human donor with melanoma. Sequencing was performed on CD8+ T cells sorted from blood (inferred from file names), taken from a patient given nivolumab and ipilimumab in sequence. The CDR3: CASSSGLVEQFF. DNA sequence: TGTGCCAGCAGTAGCGGACTAGTCGAGCAGTTCTTC.